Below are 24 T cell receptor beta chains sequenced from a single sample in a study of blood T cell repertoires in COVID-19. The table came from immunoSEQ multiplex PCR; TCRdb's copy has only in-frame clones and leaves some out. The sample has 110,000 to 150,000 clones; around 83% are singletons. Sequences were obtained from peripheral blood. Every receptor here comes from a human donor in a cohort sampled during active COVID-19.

Written as DNA, the CDR3 is TGTGCCAGCTCACCATCGCAGGGGCCCCCAACCACCATATATTTT. This codes for CASSPSQGPPTTIYF. The rearrangement uses TRBV18 and TRBJ1-3; D is possibly TRBD1 (6 bases). This CDR3 is 15 amino acids long. Germline V gene data show CDR1 as KGHSH and CDR2 as LQKENI. Trimming left V 2 bases short and J 9 bases short, with 17 bases between.

The chain's CDR3 is CASSSPTSGSVAAGELFF. CDR3 bases: TGTGCCAGCAGTTCCCCGACTAGCGGGAGTGTTGCCGCCGGGGAGCTGTTTTTT. V is TRBV28 and J is TRBJ2-2; 12 nucleotides align to TRBD2. The V and J ends lost 4 bases and 6 bases, in that order; junction bases with no gene match: 12. The CDR3 consists of 18 residues. Germline values: CDR1 MDHEN, CDR2 SYDVKM.

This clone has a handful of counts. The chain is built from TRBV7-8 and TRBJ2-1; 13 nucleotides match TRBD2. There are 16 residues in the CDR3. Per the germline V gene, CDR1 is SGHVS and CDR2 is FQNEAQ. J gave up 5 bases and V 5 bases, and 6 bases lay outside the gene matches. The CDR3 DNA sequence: TGTGCCAGCAGCCGCGGACTAGCGGGAGCAAACAATGAGCAGTTCTTC. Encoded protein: CASSRGLAGANNEQFF.

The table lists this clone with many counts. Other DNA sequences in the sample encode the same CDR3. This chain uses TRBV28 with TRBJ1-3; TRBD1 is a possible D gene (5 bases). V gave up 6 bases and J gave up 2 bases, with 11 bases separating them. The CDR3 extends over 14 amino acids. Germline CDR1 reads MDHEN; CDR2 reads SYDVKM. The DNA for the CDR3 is TGTGCCAGCAGGGCGGGGGGGGCTGGAAACACCATATATTTT. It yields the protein CASRAGGAGNTIYF.

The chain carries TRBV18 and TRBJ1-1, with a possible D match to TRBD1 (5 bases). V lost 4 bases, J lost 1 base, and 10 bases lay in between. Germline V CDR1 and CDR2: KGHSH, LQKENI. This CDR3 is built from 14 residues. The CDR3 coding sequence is TGTGCCAGCTCACGGTTGGGGCGGAACACTGAAGCTTTCTTT. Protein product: CASSRLGRNTEAFF.

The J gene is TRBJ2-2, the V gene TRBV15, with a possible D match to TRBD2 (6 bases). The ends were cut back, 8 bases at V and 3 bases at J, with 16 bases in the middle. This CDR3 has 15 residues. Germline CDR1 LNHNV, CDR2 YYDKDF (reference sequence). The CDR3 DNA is TGTGCCACCGGGCGGGCGGGATCTTACACCGGGGAGCTGTTTTTT. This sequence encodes CATGRAGSYTGELFF.

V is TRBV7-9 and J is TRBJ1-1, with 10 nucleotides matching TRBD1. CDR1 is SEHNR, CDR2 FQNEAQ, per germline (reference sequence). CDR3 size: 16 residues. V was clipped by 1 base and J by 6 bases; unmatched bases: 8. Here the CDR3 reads CASSLGAGQGRPEAFF. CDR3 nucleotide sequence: TGTGCCAGCAGCTTAGGGGCGGGACAGGGGAGGCCTGAAGCTTTCTTT.

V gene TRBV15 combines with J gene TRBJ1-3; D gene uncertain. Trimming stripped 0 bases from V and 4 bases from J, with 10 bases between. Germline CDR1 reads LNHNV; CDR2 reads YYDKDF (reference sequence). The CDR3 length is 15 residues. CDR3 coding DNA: TGTGCCACCAGCAGAGATAGAAATAAAGGAAACACCATATATTTT. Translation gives CATSRDRNKGNTIYF.

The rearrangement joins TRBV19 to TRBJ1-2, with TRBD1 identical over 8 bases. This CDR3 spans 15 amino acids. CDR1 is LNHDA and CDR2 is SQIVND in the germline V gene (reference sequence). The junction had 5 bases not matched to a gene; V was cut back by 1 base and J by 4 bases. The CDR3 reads CASSIGRTGSYGYTF. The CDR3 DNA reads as TGTGCCAGTAGTATAGGAAGGACAGGGTCCTATGGCTACACCTTC.

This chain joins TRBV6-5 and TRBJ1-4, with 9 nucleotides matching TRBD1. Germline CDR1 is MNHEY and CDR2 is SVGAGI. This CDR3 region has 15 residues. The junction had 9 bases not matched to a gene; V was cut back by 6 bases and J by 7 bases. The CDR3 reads CASSLQGALGEKLFF. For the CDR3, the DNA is TGTGCCAGCAGCCTACAGGGGGCGCTGGGTGAAAAACTGTTTTTT.

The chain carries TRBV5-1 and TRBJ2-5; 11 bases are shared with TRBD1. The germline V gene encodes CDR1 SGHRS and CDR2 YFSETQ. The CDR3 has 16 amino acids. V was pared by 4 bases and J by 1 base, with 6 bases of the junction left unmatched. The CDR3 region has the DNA TGCGCCAGCAGCATAGCCGGGACAGGGGGCCAAGAGACCCAGTACTTC. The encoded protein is CASSIAGTGGQETQYF.

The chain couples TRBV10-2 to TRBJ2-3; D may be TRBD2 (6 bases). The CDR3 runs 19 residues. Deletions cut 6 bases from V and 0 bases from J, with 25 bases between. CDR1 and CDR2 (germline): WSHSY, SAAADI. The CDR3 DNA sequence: TGCGCCAGCAGCTTAACACGCCCCGGGACTTCAGCTAGCACAGATACGCAGTATTTT. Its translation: CASSLTRPGTSASTDTQYF.

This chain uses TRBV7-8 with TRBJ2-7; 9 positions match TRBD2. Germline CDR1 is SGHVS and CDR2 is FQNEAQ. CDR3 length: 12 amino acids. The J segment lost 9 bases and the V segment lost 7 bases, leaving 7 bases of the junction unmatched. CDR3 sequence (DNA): TGTGCCAGCACCATCCATAGCGGGGGGCAGTACTTC. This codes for CASTIHSGGQYF.

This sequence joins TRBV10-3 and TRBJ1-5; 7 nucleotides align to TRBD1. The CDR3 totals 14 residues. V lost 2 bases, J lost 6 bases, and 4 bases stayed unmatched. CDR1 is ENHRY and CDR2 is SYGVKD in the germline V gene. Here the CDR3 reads CAISEDREVQPQHF. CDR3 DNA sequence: TGTGCCATCAGTGAGGACAGGGAGGTTCAGCCCCAGCATTTT.

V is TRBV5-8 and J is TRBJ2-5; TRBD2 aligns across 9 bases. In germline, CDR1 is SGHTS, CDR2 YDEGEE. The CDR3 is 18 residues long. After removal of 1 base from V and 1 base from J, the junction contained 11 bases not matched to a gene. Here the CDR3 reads CASSLNYGATSGQETQYF. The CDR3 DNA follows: TGTGCCAGCAGCTTGAATTATGGGGCGACTAGCGGCCAAGAGACCCAGTACTTC.

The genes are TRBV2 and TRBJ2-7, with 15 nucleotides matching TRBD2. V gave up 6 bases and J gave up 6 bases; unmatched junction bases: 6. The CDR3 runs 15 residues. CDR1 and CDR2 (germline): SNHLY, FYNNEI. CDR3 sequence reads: CASRGGLAGGREQYF. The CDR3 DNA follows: TGTGCCAGCAGGGGAGGACTAGCGGGAGGGCGCGAGCAGTACTTC.

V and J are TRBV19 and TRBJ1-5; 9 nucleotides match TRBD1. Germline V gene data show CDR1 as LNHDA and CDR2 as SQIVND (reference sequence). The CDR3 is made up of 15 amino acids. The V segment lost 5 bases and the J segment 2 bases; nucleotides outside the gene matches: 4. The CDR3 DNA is TGTGCCAGTAGTGGGGACAGGGAGGGCAATCAGCCCCAGCATTTT. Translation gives CASSGDREGNQPQHF.

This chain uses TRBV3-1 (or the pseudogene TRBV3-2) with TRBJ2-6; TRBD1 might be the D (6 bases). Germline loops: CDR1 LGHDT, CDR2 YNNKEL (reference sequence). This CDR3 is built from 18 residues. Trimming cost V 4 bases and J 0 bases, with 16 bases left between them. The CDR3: CASSRQELLSSGANVLTF. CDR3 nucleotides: TGTGCCAGCAGCCGACAGGAGTTACTTAGCTCTGGGGCCAACGTCCTGACTTTC.

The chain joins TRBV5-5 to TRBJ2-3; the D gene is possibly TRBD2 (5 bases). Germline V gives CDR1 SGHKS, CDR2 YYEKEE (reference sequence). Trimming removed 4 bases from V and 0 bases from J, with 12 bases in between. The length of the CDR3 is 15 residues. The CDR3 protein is CASSVVSASTDTQYF. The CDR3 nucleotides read TGTGCCAGCAGCGTGGTTAGCGCTAGCACAGATACGCAGTATTTT.

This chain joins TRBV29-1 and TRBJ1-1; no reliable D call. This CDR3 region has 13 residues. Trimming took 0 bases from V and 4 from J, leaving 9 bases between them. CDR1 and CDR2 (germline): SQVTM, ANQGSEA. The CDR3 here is CSVEDAGSTEAFF. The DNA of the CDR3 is TGCAGCGTTGAAGATGCAGGAAGCACTGAAGCTTTCTTT.

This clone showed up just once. CDR3 protein: CASTRDYNTGELFF. The CDR3 region has the DNA TGTGCCAGCACGCGGGACTACAACACCGGGGAGCTGTTTTTT. The rearrangement links TRBV27 to TRBJ2-2; TRBD2 matches 7 bases. The V and J ends lost 7 bases and 2 bases, in that order; junction bases with no gene match: 4. The CDR3 totals 14 residues. Germline V gene lookup returns CDR1 MNHEY and CDR2 SMNVEV (reference sequence).

The CDR3 region is CASSPIQGATEAFF. The CDR3 DNA reads as TGTGCCAGCAGTCCCATACAGGGGGCGACTGAAGCTTTCTTT. The chain links TRBV28 to TRBJ1-1, with TRBD1 identical over 9 bases. Germline CDR1 MDHEN, CDR2 SYDVKM. J lost 5 bases, V lost 5 bases, and 6 bases had no gene match. The CDR3 is 14 amino acids. Variable domain in full (rest from reference TRBV28 and TRBJ1-1): DVKVTQSSRYLVKRTGEKVFLECVQDMDHENMFWYRQDPGLGLRLIYFSYDVKMKEKGDIPEGYSVSREKKERFSLILESASTNQTSMYLCASSPIQGATEAFFGQGTRLTVV.

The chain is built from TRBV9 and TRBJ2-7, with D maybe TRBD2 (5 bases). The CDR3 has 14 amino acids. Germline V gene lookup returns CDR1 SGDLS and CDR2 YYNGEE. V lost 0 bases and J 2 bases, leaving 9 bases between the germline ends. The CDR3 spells CASSVAIGTYEQYF. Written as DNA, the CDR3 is TGTGCCAGCAGCGTAGCTATCGGGACCTACGAGCAGTACTTC.

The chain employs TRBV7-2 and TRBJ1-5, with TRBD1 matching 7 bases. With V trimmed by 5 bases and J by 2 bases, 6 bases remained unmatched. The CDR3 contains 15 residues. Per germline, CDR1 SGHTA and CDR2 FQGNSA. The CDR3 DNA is TGTGCCAGCAGCCCTACAGGGGTTGGCAATCAGCCCCAGCATTTT. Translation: CASSPTGVGNQPQHF. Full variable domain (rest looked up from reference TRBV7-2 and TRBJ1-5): GAGVSQSPSNKVTEKGKDVELRCDPISGHTALYWYRQSLGQGLEFLIYFQGNSAPDKSGLPSDRFSAERTGGSVSTLTIQRTQQEDSAVYLCASSPTGVGNQPQHFGDGTRLSIL.